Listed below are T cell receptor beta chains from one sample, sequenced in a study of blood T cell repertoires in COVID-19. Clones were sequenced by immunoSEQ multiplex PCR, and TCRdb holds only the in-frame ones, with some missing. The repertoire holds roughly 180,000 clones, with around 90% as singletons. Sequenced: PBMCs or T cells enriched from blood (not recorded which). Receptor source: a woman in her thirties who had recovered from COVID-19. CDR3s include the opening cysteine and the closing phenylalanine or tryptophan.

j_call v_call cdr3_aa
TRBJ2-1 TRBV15 CATRSRRNNEQFF
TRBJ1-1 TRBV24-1 CATADRENAFF
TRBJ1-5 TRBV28 CASSLAQGGNQPQHF
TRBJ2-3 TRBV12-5 CASGSPDFTDTQYF
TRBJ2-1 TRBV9 CASSVWGSGSEQFF
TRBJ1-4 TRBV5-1 CASSLAGFNEKLFF
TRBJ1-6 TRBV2 CASSVGGISSPLHF
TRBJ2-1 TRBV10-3 CAISEEGVASNEQFF
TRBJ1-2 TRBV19 CASRIMGQDYGYTF
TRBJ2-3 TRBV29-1 CSTRGTDTQYF
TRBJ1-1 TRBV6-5 CASSQTGSLNTEAFF
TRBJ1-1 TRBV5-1 CASSSIGGSAEAFF
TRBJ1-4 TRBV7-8 CASSPRTGAEKLFF
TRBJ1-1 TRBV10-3 CAISESAEGTEAFF
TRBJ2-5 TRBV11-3 CASSFSTSGSQETQYF
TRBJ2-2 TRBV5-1 CASSWTGSSNTGELFF
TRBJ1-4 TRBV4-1 CASSPDRAGGNEKLFF
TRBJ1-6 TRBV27 CASSLLDSPFNSPLHF